A single sample gave rise to the 28 T cell receptor beta chains below, sequenced in a study of OX40 agonist ivuxolimab in advanced cancers. Here immunoSEQ multiplex PCR was the method, and the copy in TCRdb shows in-frame clones only, minus some. This sample has 55,000 to 80,000 clones, with about 88% found just once. Sequencing used CD4+ or CD8+ T cells sorted from blood, obtained in a trial of the OX40 agonist ivuxolimab. The receptors were gathered from an adult with an advanced solid tumor such as melanoma, head and neck, liver or kidney cancer.

The chain links TRBV25-1 to TRBJ2-7; D remains unclear. V lost 1 base, J lost 2 bases, and 9 bases lay in between. The CDR3 is made up of 14 amino acids. Germline V CDR1 and CDR2: MGHDK, SYGVNS. This CDR3 reads CASSESGGTYEQYF. As DNA, the CDR3 is TGTGCCAGCAGTGAATCCGGCGGAACCTACGAGCAGTACTTC.

This clone appeared once. The chain is built from TRBV19 and TRBJ2-4; D is undetermined. In germline, CDR1 is LNHDA, CDR2 SQIVND (reference sequence). Trimming took off 1 base at V and 0 bases at J, with 7 bases between the two ends. CDR3 length equals 15 residues. CDR3 DNA: TGTGCCAGTAGTATAGGAGTTTCAGCCAAAAACATTCAGTACTTC. This encodes CASSIGVSAKNIQYF.

This clone was seen more than once but under ten times. This chain connects TRBV7-9 to TRBJ2-5, with 9 bases aligning to TRBD2. CDR1 is SEHNR, CDR2 FQNEAQ, per germline (reference sequence). The CDR3 totals 16 residues. The ends lost 3 bases at V and 5 bases at J; junction bases unmatched: 10. CDR3 protein: CASSLRVAGAMETQYF. In DNA, the CDR3 is TGTGCCAGCAGCTTGAGGGTAGCGGGAGCCATGGAGACCCAGTACTTC. The full variable domain, rest sourced from reference TRBV7-9 and TRBJ2-5, is DTGVSQNPRHKITKRGQNVTFRCDPISEHNRLYWYRQTLGQGPEFLTYFQNEAQLEKSRLLSDRFSAERPKGSFSTLEIQRTEQGDSAMYLCASSLRVAGAMETQYFGPGTRLLVL.

The V gene is TRBV28, the J gene TRBJ2-1, with D perhaps TRBD2 (6 bases). Per the germline V gene, CDR1 is MDHEN and CDR2 is SYDVKM. V dropped 6 bases and J dropped 6 bases, with 15 bases sitting between them. The CDR3 spans 14 residues. CDR3 protein: CASSRLGLPNEQFF. DNA of the CDR3: TGTGCCAGCAGCAGGCTGGGACTGCCCAATGAGCAGTTCTTC.

This sequence joins TRBV27 and TRBJ1-5; D not certain. The length of the CDR3 is 13 residues. Trimming cost V 6 bases and J 3 bases, with 9 bases left between them. Per the germline V gene, CDR1 is MNHEY and CDR2 is SMNVEV (reference sequence). CDR3 coding DNA: TGTGCCAGCAGCTTCGCGGCCAATCAGCCCCAGCATTTT. This gives the protein CASSFAANQPQHF.

The chain links TRBV10-2 to TRBJ2-7; D is uncertain. V lost 3 bases and J lost 0, with 9 bases in between. CDR1 WSHSY and CDR2 SAAADI come from the germline V gene. The CDR3 covers 14 residues. The CDR3 loop reads CASSEGRASYEQYF. Written as DNA, the CDR3 is TGCGCCAGCAGTGAAGGCAGAGCCTCCTACGAGCAGTACTTC.

The gene calls are TRBV19 and TRBJ1-1; D is uncertain. The germline V gene has CDR1 LNHDA and CDR2 SQIVND (reference sequence). V was pared by 9 bases and J by 3 bases, with 14 bases between. This CDR3 has 13 amino acids. The CDR3 loop is CASRLGSYTEAFF. The CDR3 DNA reads TGTGCCAGCCGGCTGGGGAGCTACACTGAAGCTTTCTTT.

CDR3 nucleotides: TGTGCCAGCAGCGGGGGCGCATCATGGGTGGATGGCTACACCTTC. Translation: CASSGGASWVDGYTF. The chain couples TRBV9 to TRBJ1-2; possibly TRBD1 for D (5 bases). Trimming left V 3 bases short and J 6 bases short, with 18 bases between. The CDR3 is made up of 15 amino acids. The germline V gene has CDR1 SGDLS and CDR2 YYNGEE.

The genes are TRBV7-3 and TRBJ1-1; no reliable D call. V was cut by 6 bases and J by 1 base, with 9 bases left in between. The length of the CDR3 is 13 residues. CDR1 is SGHTA, CDR2 FQGTGA, per germline. CDR3 DNA sequence: TGTGCCAGCAGTCCCGGACGGAACACTGAAGCTTTCTTT. Protein: CASSPGRNTEAFF.

The chain uses TRBV5-1 and TRBJ2-2; D not certain. From germline, CDR1 is SGHRS and CDR2 YFSETQ. The CDR3 has 14 amino acids. Trimming took off 9 bases at V and 0 bases at J, with 12 bases between the two ends. The CDR3, as DNA: TGCGCCACCTCGTTGGCAGCGAACACCGGGGAGCTGTTTTTT. Its protein product is CATSLAANTGELFF. The full variable domain, in which reference TRBV5-1 and TRBJ2-2 provide the parts outside the CDR3, is KAGVTQTPRYLIKTRGQQVTLSCSPISGHRSVSWYQQTPGQGLQFLFEYFSETQRNKGNFPGRFSGRQFSNSRSEMNVSTLELGDSALYLCATSLAANTGELFFGEGSRLTVL.

The CDR3 spells CASIIPNEQYF. Here the CDR3 DNA reads TGTGCCAGCATAATTCCGAATGAGCAGTACTTC. The chain is built from TRBV2 and TRBJ2-7; D is uncertain. Trimming took off 7 bases at V and 7 bases at J, with 11 bases between the two ends. CDR3 length: 11 residues. Per the germline V gene, CDR1 is SNHLY and CDR2 is FYNNEI.

Sample share makes this clone medium-sized (0.01 to 0.1%). The chain joins TRBV5-1 to TRBJ2-7; D gene unclear. The ends were cut back, 9 bases at V and 7 bases at J, with 11 bases in the middle. The CDR3 is 10 residues long. Germline CDR1 SGHRS, CDR2 YFSETQ. Here the CDR3 DNA reads TGCGCCATCGAATCGGCTGAGCAGTACTTC. Its translation is CAIESAEQYF.

As to this clone: Sequence at one end of the junction differs from germline and may be a read error. The chain employs TRBV20-1 and TRBJ2-7; TRBD1 is a possible D gene (5 bases). The CDR3 has 8 residues. Germline V gene data show CDR1 as DFQATT and CDR2 as SNEGSKA (reference sequence). CDR3 protein: CSARGLAF. The CDR3 region has the DNA TGCAGTGCTAGGGGGCTCGCCTTC.

This clone has a single count. The CDR3 nucleotides read TGTGCCAGCAGCTTTGGCCCTGGCTCCTACGAGCAGTACTTC. Translated: CASSFGPGSYEQYF. The rearrangement links TRBV5-4 to TRBJ2-7, with D hard to call. CDR3 size: 14 residues. Deletions cut 2 bases from V and 0 bases from J, with 9 bases between. Per the germline V gene, CDR1 is SGHNT and CDR2 is YYREEE (reference sequence).

This chain uses TRBV5-4 with TRBJ1-1; D remains unclear. Germline-derived CDR1 and CDR2 are SGHNT and YYREEE (reference sequence). V lost 0 bases and J lost 2, with 8 bases in between. The CDR3 loop spans 14 amino acids. CDR3 amino acids: CASSLVPSNTEAFF. CDR3 in DNA: TGTGCCAGCAGCTTGGTTCCATCAAACACTGAAGCTTTCTTT.

V usage is TRBV6-6 and J usage is TRBJ1-5; D possibly corresponds to TRBD1 (5 bases). The CDR3 is 14 residues long. CDR1 and CDR2 (germline): MNHNY, SVGAGI (reference sequence). Trimming took 7 bases from V and 0 from J, leaving 10 bases between them. CDR3 bases: TGTGCCAGCATGGACATTTATAGCAATCAGCCCCAGCATTTT. Translating gives CASMDIYSNQPQHF.

In DNA form, the CDR3 reads TGTGCCAGCAGCGTAGTGGCGGCACGGACGTACAATGAGCAGTTCTTC. Translated: CASSVVAARTYNEQFF. The gene calls are TRBV9 and TRBJ2-1, with D unresolved. With 0 bases removed from V and 4 bases from J, the gap between germline ends came to 14 bases. Germline V gives CDR1 SGDLS, CDR2 YYNGEE. There are 16 residues in the CDR3.

The chain carries TRBV28 and TRBJ2-3; 7 nucleotides line up with TRBD1. The germline CDR1 and CDR2 sequences are MDHEN and SYDVKM. This CDR3 is 15 amino acids long. V dropped 6 bases and J dropped 0; count of bases not matched to a gene: 6. The CDR3, as DNA: TGTGCCAGCAGCAGGGGGACGGAGAGCACAGATACGCAGTATTTT. This sequence encodes CASSRGTESTDTQYF.

The rearrangement joins TRBV27 to TRBJ1-2; TRBD1 matches 8 bases. The length of the CDR3 is 15 residues. CDR1 is MNHEY, CDR2 SMNVEV, per germline (reference sequence). The V gene end was trimmed by 0 bases and the J gene end by 2 bases; junction bases not matched to a gene: 2. The CDR3 nucleotides are TGTGCCAGCAGTTTATCTACAGGGGGGAACTATGGCTACACCTTC. This sequence encodes CASSLSTGGNYGYTF.

The CDR3 coding sequence is TGTGCCATCAGTGATCCCAACAGGGCTGAGCCCCAGCATTTT. Its protein is CAISDPNRAEPQHF. The rearrangement joins TRBV10-3 to TRBJ1-5; D is possibly TRBD1 (6 bases). V gave up 3 bases and J gave up 8 bases, with 14 bases separating them. This CDR3 has 14 amino acids. The germline V gene encodes CDR1 ENHRY and CDR2 SYGVKD.

This chain joins TRBV5-6 and TRBJ2-5, with 7 bases matching TRBD1. Germline-derived CDR1 and CDR2 are SGHDT and YYEEEE. CDR3 length equals 16 residues. With 0 bases clipped from V and 1 base from J, the junction kept 6 bases outside the gene matches. CDR3 sequence: CASSLGFGTVQETQYF. CDR3 nucleotide sequence: TGTGCCAGCAGCTTGGGTTTTGGGACAGTCCAAGAGACCCAGTACTTC. The full variable domain, in which reference TRBV5-6 and TRBJ2-5 provide the parts outside the CDR3, is DAGVTQSPTHLIKTRGQQVTLRCSPKSGHDTVSWYQQALGQGPQFIFQYYEEEERQRGNFPDRFSGHQFPNYSSELNVNALLLGDSALYLCASSLGFGTVQETQYFGPGTRLLVL.

The chain joins TRBV19 to TRBJ2-3; 9 bases are a match to TRBD1. CDR1 and CDR2 from the germline V gene are LNHDA and SQIVND (reference sequence). The CDR3 covers 15 residues. The ends lost 1 base at V and 4 bases at J; junction bases unmatched: 3. The CDR3 coding sequence is TGTGCCAGTAGTATAGGACAGGGGGTTCCAGATACGCAGTATTTT. Its protein product is CASSIGQGVPDTQYF.

The chain recombines TRBV29-1 with TRBJ2-7, with D unresolved. From germline, CDR1 is SQVTM and CDR2 ANQGSEA. CDR3 length equals 12 residues. Trimming took off 5 bases at V and 5 bases at J, with 13 bases between the two ends. The CDR3 spells CSVLIFPHEQYF. DNA of the CDR3: TGCAGCGTTCTGATATTTCCCCACGAGCAGTACTTC.

The genes are TRBV7-2 and TRBJ2-1; D may be TRBD2 (6 bases). The germline CDR1 and CDR2 sequences are SGHTA and FQGNSA. Trimming cost V 5 bases and J 0 bases, with 14 bases left between them. The CDR3 contains 16 residues. The CDR3 region has the DNA TGTGCCAGCAGCCGAGATAGCGGACCCTCCTACAATGAGCAGTTCTTC. Translated: CASSRDSGPSYNEQFF.

This clone rates as medium-sized (0.01 to 0.1%). This chain links TRBV7-9 with TRBJ2-7; tentative D call: TRBD2 (5 bases). The CDR3 spans 12 residues. V was clipped by 5 bases and J by 5 bases, with 10 bases between them. Germline CDR1 is SEHNR and CDR2 is FQNEAQ (reference sequence). DNA for the CDR3: TGTGCCAGCAGCCCGAACGGGAACGAGCAGTACTTC. Protein product: CASSPNGNEQYF.

V usage is TRBV27 and J usage is TRBJ1-6, with D possibly matching TRBD1 (6 bases). The CDR3 spans 16 residues. V was trimmed by 3 bases and J by 8 bases, leaving 17 bases between them. From germline, CDR1 is MNHEY and CDR2 SMNVEV (reference sequence). CDR3 amino acids: CASSFFYRAGDSPLHF. The CDR3 nucleotides are TGTGCCAGCAGTTTCTTTTACAGGGCCGGGGATTCACCCCTCCACTTT.

J is TRBJ2-4 and V is TRBV28; the match to TRBD1 covers 7 bases. The CDR3 loop spans 16 amino acids. With V trimmed by 6 bases and J by 3 bases, 11 bases remained unmatched. Germline V gene sequence: CDR1 MDHEN, CDR2 SYDVKM. As DNA, the CDR3 is TGTGCCAGCAGAAACGCACAGGGGTTTTTCAAAAACATTCAGTACTTC. Translation: CASRNAQGFFKNIQYF.

The gene calls are TRBV7-9 and TRBJ1-2, with TRBD1 as a possible D gene (6 bases). Trimming stripped 5 bases from V and 7 bases from J, with 23 bases between. Germline-derived CDR1 and CDR2 are SEHNR and FQNEAQ (reference sequence). The length of the CDR3 is 16 residues. In nucleotides, the CDR3 is TGTGCCAGCAGCACCACCCCACAGGGTATGTTGCGTGGCTACACCTTC. This encodes CASSTTPQGMLRGYTF.